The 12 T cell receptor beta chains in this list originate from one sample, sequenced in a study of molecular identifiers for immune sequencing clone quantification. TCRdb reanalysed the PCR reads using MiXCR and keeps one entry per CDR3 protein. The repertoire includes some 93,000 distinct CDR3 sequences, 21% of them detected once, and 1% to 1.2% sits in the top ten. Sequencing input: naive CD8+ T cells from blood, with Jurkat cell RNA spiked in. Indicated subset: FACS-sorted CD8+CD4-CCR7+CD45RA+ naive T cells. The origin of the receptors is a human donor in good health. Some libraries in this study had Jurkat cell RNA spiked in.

CDR3 region: CSVAANEQYF. The CDR3 bases are TGCAGCGTGGCTGCCAACGAGCAGTACTTC. V is TRBV29-1 and J is TRBJ2-7; no clear D. Deletions cut 6 bases from V and 5 bases from J, with 8 bases between. Germline V gene data show CDR1 as SQVTM and CDR2 as ANQGSEA. CDR3 length: 10 amino acids.

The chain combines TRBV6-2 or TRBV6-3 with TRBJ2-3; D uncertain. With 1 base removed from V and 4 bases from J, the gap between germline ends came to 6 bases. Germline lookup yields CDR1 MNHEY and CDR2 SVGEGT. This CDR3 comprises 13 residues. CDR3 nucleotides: TGTGCCAGCAGTTACTGGACCCCAGATACGCAGTATTTT. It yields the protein CASSYWTPDTQYF.

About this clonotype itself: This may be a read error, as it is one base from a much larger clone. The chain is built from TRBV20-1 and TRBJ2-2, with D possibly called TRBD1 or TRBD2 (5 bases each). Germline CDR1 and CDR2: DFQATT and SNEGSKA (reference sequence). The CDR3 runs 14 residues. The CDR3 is CSARQGLNTGELSF. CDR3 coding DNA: TGCAGTGCTAGACAGGGATTAAACACCGGGGAGCTGTCTTTT.

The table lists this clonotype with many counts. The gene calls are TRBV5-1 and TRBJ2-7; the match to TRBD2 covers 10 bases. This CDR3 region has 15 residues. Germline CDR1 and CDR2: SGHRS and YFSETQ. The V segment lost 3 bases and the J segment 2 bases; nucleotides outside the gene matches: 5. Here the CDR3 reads CASSSGTSATYEQYF. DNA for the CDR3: TGCGCCAGCAGCTCCGGGACTAGCGCGACCTACGAGCAGTACTTC.

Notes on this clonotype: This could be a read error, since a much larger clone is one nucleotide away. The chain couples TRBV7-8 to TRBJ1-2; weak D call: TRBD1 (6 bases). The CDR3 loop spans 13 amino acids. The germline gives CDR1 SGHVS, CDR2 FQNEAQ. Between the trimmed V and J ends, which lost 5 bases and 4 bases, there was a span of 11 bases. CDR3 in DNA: TGTGCCAGCAGCCCAAGGACAGTCTATGGCTACACCTTC. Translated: CASSPRTVYGYTF.

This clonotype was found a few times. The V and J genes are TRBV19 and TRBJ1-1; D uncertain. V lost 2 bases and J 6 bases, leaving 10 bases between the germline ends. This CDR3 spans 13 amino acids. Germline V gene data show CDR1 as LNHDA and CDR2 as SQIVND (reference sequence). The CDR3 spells CASSITLSAEAFF. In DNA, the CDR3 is TGTGCCAGTAGTATAACCCTCTCAGCTGAAGCTTTCTTT.

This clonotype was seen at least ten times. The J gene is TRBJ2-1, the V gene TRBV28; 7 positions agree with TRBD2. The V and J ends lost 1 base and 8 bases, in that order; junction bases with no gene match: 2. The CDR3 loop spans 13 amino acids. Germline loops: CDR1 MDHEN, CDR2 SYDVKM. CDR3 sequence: CASSLYGGDEQFF. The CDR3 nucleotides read TGTGCCAGCAGTTTATATGGGGGGGATGAGCAGTTCTTC.

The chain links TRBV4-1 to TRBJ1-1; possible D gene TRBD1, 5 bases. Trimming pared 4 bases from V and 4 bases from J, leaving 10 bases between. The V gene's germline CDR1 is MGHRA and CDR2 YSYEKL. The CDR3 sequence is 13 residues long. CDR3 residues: CASSLQGSTEAFF. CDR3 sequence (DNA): TGCGCCAGCAGCCTCCAGGGAAGCACTGAAGCTTTCTTT.

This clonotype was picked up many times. The CDR3, as DNA: TGCGCCAGCAGCCCCGGGATAAATAGCAATCAGCCCCAGCATTTT. Its translation: CASSPGINSNQPQHF. V usage is TRBV4-3 and J usage is TRBJ1-5; D is undetermined. Germline CDR1 LGHNA, CDR2 YSLEER. CDR3 length equals 15 residues. The ends were cut back, 4 bases at V and 0 bases at J, with 10 bases in the middle.

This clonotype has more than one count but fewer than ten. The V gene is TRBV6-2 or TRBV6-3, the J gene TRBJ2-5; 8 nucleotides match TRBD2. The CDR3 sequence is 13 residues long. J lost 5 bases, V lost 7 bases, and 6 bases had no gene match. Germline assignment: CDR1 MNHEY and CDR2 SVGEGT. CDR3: CASTRAGEETQYF. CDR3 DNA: TGTGCCAGCACGCGAGCGGGGGAGGAGACCCAGTACTTC.

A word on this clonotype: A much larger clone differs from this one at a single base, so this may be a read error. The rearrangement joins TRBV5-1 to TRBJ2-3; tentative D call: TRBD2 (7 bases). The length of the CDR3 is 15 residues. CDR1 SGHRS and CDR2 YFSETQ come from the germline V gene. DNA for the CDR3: TGCGCCAGCGGCTTCGGCGGGGGCACCGGGGATACGCAGTATTTT. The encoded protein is CASGFGGGTGDTQYF.

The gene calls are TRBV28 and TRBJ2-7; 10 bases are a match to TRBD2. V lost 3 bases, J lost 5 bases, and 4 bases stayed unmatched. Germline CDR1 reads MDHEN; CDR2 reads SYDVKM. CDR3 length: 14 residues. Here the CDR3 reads CASSFSSGSNEQYF. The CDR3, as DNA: TGTGCCAGCAGTTTTTCTAGCGGGAGCAACGAGCAGTACTTC.